These 22 T cell receptor beta chains came from one sample sequenced in a study of T cell repertoires in cytomegalovirus infection. For these TCRs, the target antigens are not known. Via MiXCR, TCRdb re-called the reads, giving one row per CDR3 protein. The sample carries approximately 1,000,000 distinct CDR3 sequences, 30% to 40% recorded once. This specimen was cultured CD8+ T cells from PBMCs, taken from culture after CMV antigen stimulation. These receptor sequences come from a human donor in good health (CMV status not recorded). Some clones in this sample may be carry-over from other donors' samples.

The rearrangement joins TRBV9 to TRBJ2-1; TRBD1 might be the D (6 bases). Trimming took 3 bases from V and 2 from J, leaving 12 bases between them. This CDR3 spans 15 amino acids. CDR1 SGDLS and CDR2 YYNGEE come from the germline V gene. CDR3 sequence reads: CASSAQTGPYNEQFF. The CDR3 DNA sequence: TGTGCCAGCAGCGCGCAGACAGGACCCTACAATGAGCAGTTCTTC.

The chain employs TRBV28 and TRBJ2-7; 9 bases align to TRBD1. The ends lost 3 bases at V and 3 bases at J; junction bases unmatched: 3. This CDR3 has 14 amino acids. Per the germline V gene, CDR1 is MDHEN and CDR2 is SYDVKM. The CDR3 sequence is CASSFMDRGYEQYV. CDR3 nucleotides: TGTGCCAGCAGTTTTATGGACAGGGGCTACGAGCAGTACGTC.

CDR3 sequence (DNA): TGTGCCAGCAGTGACCTGGACAGTCACGAGCAGTACTTC. This gives the protein CASSDLDSHEQYF. The gene calls are TRBV12-3 or TRBV12-4 and TRBJ2-7, with D possibly being TRBD1 (6 bases). The CDR3 contains 13 residues. V lost 5 bases and J lost 5, with 13 bases in between.

The chain combines TRBV12-5 with TRBJ2-7; 9 bases align to TRBD2. This CDR3 spans 14 amino acids. The V segment lost 8 bases and the J segment 5 bases; nucleotides outside the gene matches: 10. Germline CDR1 reads LGHNT; CDR2 reads FRNRAP. For the CDR3, the DNA is TGTGCTAGTTCCTTAGCGGGGGCGAAAAACGAGCAGTACTTC. It yields the protein CASSLAGAKNEQYF.

In this sample, this clonotype turned up a few times. V is TRBV6-5 and J is TRBJ1-2, with TRBD1 as a possible D gene (5 bases). CDR1 MNHEY and CDR2 SVGAGI come from the germline V gene. CDR3 length: 16 amino acids. V was clipped by 0 bases and J by 1 base, with 12 bases between them. DNA for the CDR3: TGTGCCAGCAGTTACTCCCTCAGGGACCTTAACTATGGCTACACCTTC. It is translated as CASSYSLRDLNYGYTF.

This clonotype was found a few times. The V and J genes are TRBV7-9 and TRBJ2-2, with D maybe TRBD2 (6 bases). Germline CDR1 reads SEHNR; CDR2 reads FQNEAQ (reference sequence). This CDR3 comprises 19 residues. Trimming shortened V by 1 base and J by 3 bases, and 21 bases separated the two germline ends. The DNA of the CDR3 is TGTGCCAGCAGCTTAGTCATGGGGGGAAGGCCTACGTACACCGGGGAGCTGTTTTTT. It codes for CASSLVMGGRPTYTGELFF. The full variable domain, completed using reference TRBV7-9 and TRBJ2-2, is DTGVSQNPRHKITKRGQNVTFRCDPISEHNRLYWYRQTLGQGPEFLTYFQNEAQLEKSRLLSDRFSAERPKGSFSTLEIQRTEQGDSAMYLCASSLVMGGRPTYTGELFFGEGSRLTVL.

There are many counts of this clonotype. This chain joins TRBV10-3 and TRBJ1-1; no clear D. Trimming left V 2 bases short and J 2 bases short, with 3 bases between. CDR3 length equals 12 residues. Per germline, CDR1 ENHRY and CDR2 SYGVKD. In DNA form, the CDR3 reads TGTGCCATCAGTGAGGGAAACACTGAAGCTTTCTTT. Residues: CAISEGNTEAFF.

This clonotype has only a few counts. The chain couples TRBV27 to TRBJ2-2; the D call may be TRBD1 or TRBD2 (6 bases each). V lost 4 bases to trimming and J lost 1 base, with 19 bases between them. Germline CDR1 reads MNHEY; CDR2 reads SMNVEV (reference sequence). This CDR3 has 18 residues. CDR3 bases: TGTGCCAGCAGTTCGAGATACAGGGAGGAAAAGAACACCGGGGAGCTGTTTTTT. Translating gives CASSSRYREEKNTGELFF.

The chain combines TRBV9 with TRBJ2-5; TRBD2 matches 7 bases. The V gene's germline CDR1 is SGDLS and CDR2 YYNGEE. With V trimmed by 3 bases and J by 1 base, 3 bases remained unmatched. The CDR3 length is 14 residues. The CDR3 nucleotides read TGTGCCAGCAGCGCGGGGGGTCTCCAAGAGACCCAGTACTTC. This translates into CASSAGGLQETQYF.

This clonotype was counted only a few times. J is TRBJ2-2 and V is TRBV29-1; 7 nucleotides align to TRBD1. The CDR3 contains 14 residues. The V gene end was trimmed by 6 bases and the J gene end by 5 bases; junction bases not matched to a gene: 9. CDR1 is SQVTM, CDR2 ANQGSEA, per germline. CDR3: CSVPKGAGTGELFF. Here the CDR3 DNA reads TGCAGCGTCCCGAAGGGGGCTGGTACCGGGGAGCTGTTTTTT.

This clonotype was detected only a few times. V is TRBV7-9 and J is TRBJ2-7, with D perhaps TRBD1 or TRBD2 (6 bases each). Looked up from germline, CDR1 is SEHNR and CDR2 is FQNEAQ (reference sequence). V gave up 5 bases and J gave up 4 bases, with 15 bases separating them. The length of the CDR3 is 14 residues. The chain's CDR3 is CASSPSEGEYEQYV. The CDR3 bases are TGTGCCAGCAGCCCATCGGAGGGGGAATACGAGCAGTACGTC.

This clonotype came up once. This chain connects TRBV23-1 to TRBJ2-7; D might be TRBD2 (6 bases). TRBV23-1 is identified as an open reading frame with a role that is uncertain. This CDR3 has 17 residues. Trimming took off 3 bases at V and 5 bases at J, with 23 bases between the two ends. The DNA of the CDR3 is TGCGCCAGCAGTCAGGGGGGTAAGGGCCCGGCGACTGACGAGCAGTACGTC. This encodes CASSQGGKGPATDEQYV.

The table lists this clonotype with a few counts. The chain links TRBV27 to TRBJ2-2; D may be TRBD2 (6 bases). The CDR3 runs 14 residues. Looked up from germline, CDR1 is MNHEY and CDR2 is SMNVEV (reference sequence). The V end lost 4 bases, the J end lost 1 base, and 7 bases lay between the germline ends. As DNA, the CDR3 is TGTGCCAGCAGTTCGGAGGGGAACACCGGGGAGCTGTTTTTT. It codes for CASSSEGNTGELFF.

Notes on this clonotype: The junction and the germline gene differ at one end; a read error may be behind it. This chain links TRBV7-2 with TRBJ2-5, with 11 bases fitting TRBD2. The CDR3 runs 15 residues. Per the germline V gene, CDR1 is SGHTA and CDR2 is FQGNSA. The CDR3 DNA sequence: TGTGCCAGCATCTTAGCGGGGGGGCTTCAAGAGACCCAGTACTTC. Translating gives CASILAGGLQETQYF.

The V and J genes are TRBV28 and TRBJ2-1; no definite D call. Trimming took 4 bases from V and 8 from J, leaving 18 bases between them. Germline lookup yields CDR1 MDHEN and CDR2 SYDVKM. This CDR3 has 15 amino acids. The CDR3 bases are TGTGCCAGCAGTTCAAGAGCGTACTCGGCCGATGAGCAGTTCTTC. Translated, it gives CASSSRAYSADEQFF.

The rearrangement links TRBV12-3 or TRBV12-4 to TRBJ2-1; 9 nucleotides agree with TRBD2. There are 13 residues in the CDR3. This chain's CDR3 is CANAGGLYNEQFF. As DNA, the CDR3 is TGTGCAAATGCGGGGGGGCTATACAATGAGCAGTTCTTC.

A few counts support this clonotype. The chain has TRBV6-1 and TRBJ2-7, with 8 bases lining up with TRBD1. This CDR3 has 14 residues. Germline trimming cut 7 bases from V and 3 bases from J; bases unmatched to any gene: 8. Germline values: CDR1 MNHNS, CDR2 SASEGT. Written as DNA, the CDR3 is TGTGCCAGCAAGTGGGGGACAGGAGACTACGAGCAGTACGTC. This codes for CASKWGTGDYEQYV.

This chain uses TRBV28 with TRBJ1-2, with D possibly being TRBD1 (6 bases). This CDR3 region has 16 residues. Germline lookup yields CDR1 MDHEN and CDR2 SYDVKM. Trimming shortened V by 5 bases and J by 3 bases, and 19 bases separated the two germline ends. The CDR3: CASSLLTGKGDYGYTF. The CDR3 DNA reads as TGTGCCAGCAGTCTCCTTACAGGGAAGGGGGACTATGGCTACACCTTC.

The gene calls are TRBV20-1 and TRBJ1-1, with 7 bases that match TRBD1. Germline loops: CDR1 DFQATT, CDR2 SNEGSKA (reference sequence). V lost 3 bases and J lost 0; bases outside the gene matches: 1. The CDR3 is 13 residues long. Written as DNA, the CDR3 is TGCAGTGCTAGGACAGGGATGAACACTGAAGCTTTCTTT. This codes for CSARTGMNTEAFF.

In its sample, this clonotype was seen a few times. The chain joins TRBV10-3 to TRBJ2-2; 8 nucleotides line up with TRBD2. Germline lookup yields CDR1 ENHRY and CDR2 SYGVKD. Unmatched junction bases numbered 8, after V lost 3 bases and J lost 5 bases. The CDR3 sequence is 16 residues long. The CDR3 loop reads CAISENLGGETGELFF. The CDR3 DNA follows: TGTGCCATCAGTGAAAACCTCGGGGGGGAAACCGGGGAGCTGTTTTTT.

This clonotype was found a few times. The chain is built from TRBV9 and TRBJ2-5; the D gene is possibly TRBD2 (6 bases). This CDR3 comprises 15 residues. Germline CDR1 and CDR2: SGDLS and YYNGEE. The V and J ends lost 0 bases and 1 base respectively, with 10 bases between them. CDR3 bases: TGTGCCAGCAGCGTAGCTCGGGGGTCCCAAGAGACCCAGTACTTC. Translating gives CASSVARGSQETQYF.

V is TRBV5-1 and J is TRBJ1-5; D remains ambiguous. There are 16 residues in the CDR3. Germline V lookup: CDR1 SGHRS, CDR2 YFSETQ. Trimming shortened V by 0 bases and J by 6 bases, and 16 bases separated the two germline ends. The CDR3 DNA follows: TGCGCCAGCAGCTTGGTTCCCGGACTGAATACTCAGCCCCAGCATTTT. It codes for CASSLVPGLNTQPQHF.